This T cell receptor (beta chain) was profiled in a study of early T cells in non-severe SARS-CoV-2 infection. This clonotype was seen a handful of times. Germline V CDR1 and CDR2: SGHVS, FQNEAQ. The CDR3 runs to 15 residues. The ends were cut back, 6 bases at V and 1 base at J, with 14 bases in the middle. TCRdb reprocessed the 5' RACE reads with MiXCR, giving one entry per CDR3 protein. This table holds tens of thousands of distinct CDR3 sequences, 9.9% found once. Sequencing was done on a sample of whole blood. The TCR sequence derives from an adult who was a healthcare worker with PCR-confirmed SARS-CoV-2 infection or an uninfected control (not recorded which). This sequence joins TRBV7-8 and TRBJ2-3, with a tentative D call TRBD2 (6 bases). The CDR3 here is CASSRRSSGTDTQYF. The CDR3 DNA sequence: TGTGCCAGCAGTCGACGATCTAGCGGCACAGATACGCAGTATTTT.